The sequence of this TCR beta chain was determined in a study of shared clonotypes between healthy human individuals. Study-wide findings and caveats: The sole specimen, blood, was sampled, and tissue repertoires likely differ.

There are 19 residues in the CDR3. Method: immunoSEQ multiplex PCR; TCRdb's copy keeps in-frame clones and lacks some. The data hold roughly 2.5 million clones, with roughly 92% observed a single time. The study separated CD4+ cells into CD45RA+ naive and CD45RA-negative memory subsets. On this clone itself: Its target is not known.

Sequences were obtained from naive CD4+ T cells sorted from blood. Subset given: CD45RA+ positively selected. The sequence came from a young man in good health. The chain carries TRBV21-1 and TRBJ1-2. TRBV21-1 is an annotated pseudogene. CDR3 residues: CASSKALWEGPRENYGYTF. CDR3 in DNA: TGTGCCAGCAGCAAAGCGCTTTGGGAGGGACCGAGGGAAAACTATGGCTACACCTTC.